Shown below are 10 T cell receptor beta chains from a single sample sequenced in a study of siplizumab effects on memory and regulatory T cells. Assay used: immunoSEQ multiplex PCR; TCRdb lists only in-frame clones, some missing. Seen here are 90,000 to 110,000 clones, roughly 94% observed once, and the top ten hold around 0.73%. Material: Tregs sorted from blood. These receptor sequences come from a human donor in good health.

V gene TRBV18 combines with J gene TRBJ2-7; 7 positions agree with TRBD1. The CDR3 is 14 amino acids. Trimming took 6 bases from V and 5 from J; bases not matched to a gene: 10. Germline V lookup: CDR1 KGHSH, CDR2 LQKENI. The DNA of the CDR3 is TGTGCCAGCTCCCTGGTGAAGGGGGCGAACGAGCAGTACTTC. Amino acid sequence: CASSLVKGANEQYF.

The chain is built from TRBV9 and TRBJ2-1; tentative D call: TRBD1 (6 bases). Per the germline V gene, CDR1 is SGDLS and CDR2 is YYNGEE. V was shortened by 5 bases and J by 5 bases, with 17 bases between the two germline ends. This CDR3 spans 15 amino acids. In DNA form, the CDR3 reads TGTGCCAGCAGAAACCCACAGGGTATGGACAATGAGCAGTTCTTC. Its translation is CASRNPQGMDNEQFF.

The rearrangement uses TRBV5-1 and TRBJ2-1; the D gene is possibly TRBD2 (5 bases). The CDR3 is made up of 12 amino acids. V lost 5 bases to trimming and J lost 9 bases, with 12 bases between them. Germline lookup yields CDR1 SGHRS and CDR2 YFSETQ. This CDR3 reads CASRGPTSEQFF. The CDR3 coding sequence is TGCGCCAGCAGGGGCCCCACTAGTGAGCAGTTCTTC.

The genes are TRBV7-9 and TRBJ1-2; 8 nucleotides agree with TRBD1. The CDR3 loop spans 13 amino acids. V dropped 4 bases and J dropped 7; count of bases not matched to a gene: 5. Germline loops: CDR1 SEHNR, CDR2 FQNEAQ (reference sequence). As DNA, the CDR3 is TGTGCCAGCAGCTGGACAGGGTTAGGTGGCTACACCTTC. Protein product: CASSWTGLGGYTF.

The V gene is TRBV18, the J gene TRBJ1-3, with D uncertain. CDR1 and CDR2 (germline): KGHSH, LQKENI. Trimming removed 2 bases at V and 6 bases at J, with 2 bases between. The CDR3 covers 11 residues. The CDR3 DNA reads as TGTGCCAGCTCACCAGCAAACACCATATATTTT. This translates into CASSPANTIYF.

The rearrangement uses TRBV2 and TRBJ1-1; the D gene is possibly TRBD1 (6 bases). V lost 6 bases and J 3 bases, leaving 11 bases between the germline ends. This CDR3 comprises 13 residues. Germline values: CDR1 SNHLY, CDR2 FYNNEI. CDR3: CASSVQGYTEAFF. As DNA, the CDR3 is TGTGCCAGCAGCGTACAGGGCTACACTGAAGCTTTCTTT. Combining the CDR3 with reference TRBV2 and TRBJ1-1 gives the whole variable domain EPEVTQTPSHQVTQMGQEVILRCVPISNHLYFYWYRQILGQKVEFLVSFYNNEISEKSEIFDDQFSVERPDGSNFTLKIRSTKLEDSAMYFCASSVQGYTEAFFGQGTRLTVV.

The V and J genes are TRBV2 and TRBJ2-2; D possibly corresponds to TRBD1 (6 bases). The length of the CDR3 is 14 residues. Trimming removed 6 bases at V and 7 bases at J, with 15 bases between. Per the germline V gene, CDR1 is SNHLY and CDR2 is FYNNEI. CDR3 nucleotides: TGTGCCAGCAGCTCTACAGGGTTCAACGGGGAGCTGTTTTTT. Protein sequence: CASSSTGFNGELFF.

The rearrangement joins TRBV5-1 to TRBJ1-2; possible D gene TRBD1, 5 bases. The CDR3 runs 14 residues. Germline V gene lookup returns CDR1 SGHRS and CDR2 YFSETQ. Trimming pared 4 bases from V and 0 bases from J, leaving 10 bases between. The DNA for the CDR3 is TGCGCCAGCAGCACAGGACGGGCTAACTATGGCTACACCTTC. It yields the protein CASSTGRANYGYTF.

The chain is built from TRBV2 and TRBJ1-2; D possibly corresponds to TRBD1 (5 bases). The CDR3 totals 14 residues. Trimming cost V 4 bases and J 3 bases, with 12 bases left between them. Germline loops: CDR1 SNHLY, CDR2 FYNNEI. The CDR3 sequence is CASSARVQDYGYTF. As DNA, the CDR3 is TGTGCCAGCAGTGCCAGGGTCCAGGACTATGGCTACACCTTC.

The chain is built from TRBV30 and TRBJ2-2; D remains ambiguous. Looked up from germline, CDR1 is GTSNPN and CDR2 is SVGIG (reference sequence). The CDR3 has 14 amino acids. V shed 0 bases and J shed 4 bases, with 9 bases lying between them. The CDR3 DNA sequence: TGTGCCTGGAGTGTACATGCAGCCACCGGGGAGCTGTTTTTT. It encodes CAWSVHAATGELFF.